These 26 T cell receptor beta chains share one sample of origin, sequenced in a study of cytomegalovirus exposure and HLA in healthy donors (dated by TCRdb to between 2016 and 2019). Libraries were constructed by the immunoSEQ multiplex PCR assay. A mixture of 60 forward primers for TCR Vbeta segments and 13 reverse primers for TCR Jbeta segments was used in the multiplex PCR. TCRdb carries this immuneACCESS record with in-frame sequences only. Its versions omit some clonotypes, under half of them owing to an unresolved V gene in the studies checked, with the rest unexplained. Present in this sample are about 160,000 clones, roughly 84% of which were seen just once. The ten largest clones represent 0.95% to 1.5% of the sample. Input material: PBMCs. The origin of the receptors is a boy aged 2 to 10 in good health and CMV-seronegative.

CDR3 amino acids: CAWSVDLTNSPLHF. DNA of the CDR3: TGTGCCTGGAGTGTGGACTTGACTAATTCACCCCTCCACTTT. The gene calls are TRBV30 and TRBJ1-6, with D unresolved. The CDR3 is 14 amino acids. Germline CDR1 and CDR2: GTSNPN and SVGIG (reference sequence). The V gene lost 0 bases and the J gene lost 6 bases, with 9 bases spanning the gap.

This chain joins TRBV11-2 and TRBJ2-1; weak D call: TRBD2 (5 bases). The germline CDR1 and CDR2 sequences are SGHAT and FQNNGV. This CDR3 has 12 residues. V was trimmed by 0 bases and J by 10 bases, leaving 7 bases between them. CDR3 loop: CASSLEGREQFF. In nucleotides, the CDR3 is TGTGCCAGCAGCTTAGAGGGGAGAGAGCAGTTCTTC. Drawing the rest from reference TRBV11-2 and TRBJ2-1, the complete variable domain is EAGVAQSPRYKIIEKRQSVAFWCNPISGHATLYWYQQILGQGPKLLIQFQNNGVVDDSQLPKDRFSAERLKGVDSTLKIQPAKLEDSAVYLCASSLEGREQFFGPGTRLTVL.

The V and J genes are TRBV4-2 and TRBJ2-5, with 11 bases identical to TRBD2. The J call is in doubt because the DNA end fits TRBJ2-7 better. Germline CDR1 reads LGHNA; CDR2 reads YNFKEQ. The CDR3 spans 21 residues. CDR3 nucleotide sequence: TGTGCCAGCAGCCCTTACATAACTACTAGCGGGAGCATTCCGAACTACTACGAGCAGTACTTC. Amino acids: CASSPYITTSGSIPNYYEQYF.

The CDR3 here is CASSLGEGGEQYV. Here the CDR3 DNA reads TGTGCCAGCAGCTTGGGGGAGGGCGGCGAGCAGTACGTC. J is TRBJ2-7 and V is TRBV5-4, with 7 bases identical to TRBD2. The CDR3 extends over 13 amino acids. Per the germline V gene, CDR1 is SGHNT and CDR2 is YYREEE (reference sequence). Trimming removed 0 bases from V and 6 bases from J; junction bases left unmatched: 3.

The gene calls are TRBV9 and TRBJ2-1, with D perhaps matching TRBD2 (6 bases). V shed 2 bases and J shed 4 bases, with 13 bases lying between them. The germline gives CDR1 SGDLS, CDR2 YYNGEE. This CDR3 region has 15 residues. The DNA of the CDR3 is TGTGCCAGCAGCGTCGACACAAGCGGGTACAATGAGCAGTTCTTC. Protein: CASSVDTSGYNEQFF.

The chain recombines TRBV5-6 with TRBJ1-3; a weak D match, TRBD1 (6 bases). The CDR3 is made up of 12 amino acids. From germline, CDR1 is SGHDT and CDR2 YYEEEE. Trimming removed 4 bases from V and 7 bases from J, with 9 bases in between. CDR3 region: CASSVTGNTIYF. Written as DNA, the CDR3 is TGTGCCAGCAGCGTCACAGGGAACACCATATATTTT.

The rearrangement joins TRBV10-3 to TRBJ1-1, with D uncertain. Germline V gives CDR1 ENHRY, CDR2 SYGVKD. This CDR3 has 13 residues. With 5 bases removed from V and 0 bases from J, the gap between germline ends came to 7 bases. CDR3 sequence reads: CAISPGLNTEAFF. The DNA of the CDR3 is TGTGCCATCAGTCCGGGATTGAACACTGAAGCTTTCTTT.

This sequence joins TRBV6-4 and TRBJ2-1, with 7 nucleotides matching TRBD2. Trimming at V came to 5 bases and at J to 4 bases, leaving 8 bases not matched to a gene. The germline CDR1 and CDR2 sequences are MRHNA and SNTAGT. The CDR3 runs 15 residues. CDR3 sequence reads: CASSPSGDAYNEQFF. The DNA of the CDR3 is TGTGCCAGCAGTCCAAGCGGGGACGCATACAATGAGCAGTTCTTC.

The chain links TRBV30 to TRBJ1-2; 8 bases are a match to TRBD1. CDR3 length: 12 amino acids. Germline trimming cut 0 bases from V and 8 bases from J; bases unmatched to any gene: 2. From germline, CDR1 is GTSNPN and CDR2 SVGIG (reference sequence). The DNA for the CDR3 is TGTGCCTGGAGTGTACAGGGGGGAGGCTACACCTTC. This sequence encodes CAWSVQGGGYTF.

The V call is TRBV15, the J call TRBJ2-7, with a possible D match to TRBD1 (6 bases). This CDR3 is 15 amino acids long. Trimming left V 0 bases short and J 3 bases short, with 12 bases between. Germline V lookup: CDR1 LNHNV, CDR2 YYDKDF (reference sequence). The CDR3 protein is CATSRDLGTNYEQYV. The CDR3 nucleotides are TGTGCCACCAGCAGAGATTTGGGGACAAACTACGAGCAGTACGTC.

V is TRBV30 and J is TRBJ2-5; D remains ambiguous. Germline CDR1 and CDR2: GTSNPN and SVGIG (reference sequence). The CDR3 has 14 residues. V lost 2 bases and J lost 5, with 15 bases in between. The CDR3 DNA reads TGTGCCTGGAGTATAATCTCCCTCGAGGAGACCCAGTACTTC. This translates into CAWSIISLEETQYF.

The chain recombines TRBV7-9 with TRBJ2-3; 7 bases map to TRBD2. CDR1 and CDR2 from the germline V gene are SEHNR and FQNEAQ (reference sequence). CDR3 length: 15 amino acids. Losses at the gene ends were 3 bases for V and 2 bases for J; bases not matched to a gene: 5. The CDR3, as DNA: TGTGCCAGCAGCTTTACTAGCGAAATCACAGATACGCAGTATTTT. This encodes CASSFTSEITDTQYF.

This clone was recorded once. The chain uses TRBV27 and TRBJ2-7, with TRBD1 as a possible D gene (5 bases). This CDR3 has 14 residues. CDR1 is MNHEY, CDR2 SMNVEV, per germline (reference sequence). Deletions cut 7 bases from V and 5 bases from J, with 18 bases between. This CDR3 is CASKRAGNMDEQYF. The CDR3 DNA sequence: TGTGCCAGCAAAAGGGCAGGGAACATGGACGAGCAGTACTTC.

The chain links TRBV7-9 to TRBJ2-1; 8 nucleotides agree with TRBD2. V shed 5 bases and J 5 bases; nucleotides not matched to a gene: 5. The CDR3 runs 14 residues. Looked up from germline, CDR1 is SEHNR and CDR2 is FQNEAQ (reference sequence). The CDR3 nucleotides are TGTGCCAGCAGCACCGGGACTAGGGACAATGAGCAGTTCTTC. It codes for CASSTGTRDNEQFF.

The CDR3 spells CASSYPPRSDGYTF. For the CDR3, the DNA is TGTGCCAGCAGTTATCCCCCGCGTTCGGATGGCTACACCTTC. V usage is TRBV6-6 and J usage is TRBJ1-2; D remains unclear. The CDR3 sequence is 14 residues long. V was pared by 3 bases and J by 6 bases, with 14 bases between. The germline CDR1 and CDR2 sequences are MNHNY and SVGAGI (reference sequence).

The chain links TRBV19 to TRBJ2-1; D is perhaps TRBD2 (5 bases). Trimming stripped 3 bases from V and 1 base from J, with 13 bases between. Germline V gene sequence: CDR1 LNHDA, CDR2 SQIVND (reference sequence). CDR3 length: 16 amino acids. CDR3 region: CASSMASGGSYNEQFF. The CDR3 DNA follows: TGTGCCAGTAGTATGGCGAGCGGAGGATCCTACAATGAGCAGTTCTTC.

This chain uses TRBV5-4 with TRBJ2-7; 9 bases are a match to TRBD1. The junction had 10 bases not matched to a gene; V was cut back by 3 bases and J by 0 bases. Germline V gives CDR1 SGHNT, CDR2 YYREEE (reference sequence). The CDR3 is 17 amino acids. CDR3 region: CASSSYPGQGTSYEQYV. CDR3 DNA: TGTGCCAGCAGCTCCTACCCGGGACAGGGAACCTCCTACGAGCAGTACGTC.

The gene calls are TRBV5-6 and TRBJ2-1; the D gene is possibly TRBD1 (7 bases). CDR1 is SGHDT, CDR2 YYEEEE, per germline. Trimming pared 2 bases from V and 8 bases from J, leaving 14 bases between. The CDR3 covers 14 residues. The CDR3 region is CASSLAGGWDEQFF. CDR3 coding DNA: TGTGCCAGCAGCTTAGCAGGGGGGTGGGATGAGCAGTTCTTC.

This sequence joins TRBV5-6 and TRBJ1-3; no clear D gene. This CDR3 contains 15 residues. Germline lookup yields CDR1 SGHDT and CDR2 YYEEEE. The V end lost 1 base, the J end lost 0 bases, and 8 bases lay between the germline ends. The CDR3 coding sequence is TGTGCCAGCAGCTTGAACGGTCGCTCTGGAAACACCATATATTTT. It codes for CASSLNGRSGNTIYF.

This clone was recorded only once. CDR3 loop: CASSVTTGTGELFF. In DNA form, the CDR3 reads TGTGCCAGTAGTGTTACGACAGGGACCGGGGAGCTGTTTTTT. The chain joins TRBV19 to TRBJ2-2, with TRBD1 matching over 7 bases. With V trimmed by 5 bases and J by 5 bases, 5 bases remained unmatched. The germline V gene encodes CDR1 LNHDA and CDR2 SQIVND (reference sequence). The CDR3 covers 14 residues.

On this clone itself: Distinct nucleotide sequences in the sample also encode this CDR3. This CDR3 reads CASSSNYGYTF. CDR3 DNA sequence: TGTGCCAGCAGCTCGAACTATGGCTACACCTTC. V usage is TRBV7-2 and J usage is TRBJ1-2; D ambiguous. The V and J ends lost 4 bases and 2 bases respectively, with 2 bases between them. The CDR3 runs 11 residues. The germline gives CDR1 SGHTA, CDR2 FQGNSA.

This chain uses TRBV18 with TRBJ1-1; D gene ambiguous. Germline CDR1 KGHSH, CDR2 LQKENI. The CDR3 contains 14 residues. V lost 2 bases to trimming and J lost 0 bases, with 7 bases between them. For the CDR3, the DNA is TGTGCCAGCTCACCAGGCCTCATGAACACTGAAGCTTTCTTT. It is translated as CASSPGLMNTEAFF.

This chain joins TRBV6-5 and TRBJ1-1, with 8 bases fitting TRBD1. V trimming: 6 bases; J trimming: 3 bases; junction bases outside the gene matches: 6. This CDR3 has 14 amino acids. In germline, CDR1 is MNHEY, CDR2 SVGAGI. The CDR3 coding sequence is TGTGCCAGCAGCCGACAGGGGCAGCACACTGAAGCTTTCTTT. It is translated as CASSRQGQHTEAFF.

The chain employs TRBV6-6 and TRBJ1-1; tentative D call: TRBD1 (6 bases). The CDR3 sequence is 13 residues long. The V end was cut by 11 bases, the J end by 0 bases, with 13 bases between. The germline CDR1 and CDR2 sequences are MNHNY and SVGAGI (reference sequence). Here the CDR3 DNA reads TGTGCCGGAATGAGGGGGATGAACACTGAAGCTTTCTTT. Its translation: CAGMRGMNTEAFF.

The V gene is TRBV7-9, the J gene TRBJ2-3; 10 bases agree with TRBD2. V lost 5 bases and J lost 0; bases outside the gene matches: 2. This CDR3 has 15 amino acids. The germline gives CDR1 SEHNR, CDR2 FQNEAQ (reference sequence). CDR3: CASSRTSGSTDTQYF. DNA of the CDR3: TGTGCCAGCAGCCGGACTAGCGGAAGCACAGATACGCAGTATTTT. Looking up the rest from reference TRBV7-9 and TRBJ2-3 gives the full variable domain: DTGVSQNPRHKITKRGQNVTFRCDPISEHNRLYWYRQTLGQGPEFLTYFQNEAQLEKSRLLSDRFSAERPKGSFSTLEIQRTEQGDSAMYLCASSRTSGSTDTQYFGPGTRLTVL.

This clone was seen only a few times. The rearrangement links TRBV7-3 to TRBJ2-7; D is perhaps TRBD2 (6 bases). Between the trimmed V and J ends, which lost 5 bases and 1 base, there was a span of 15 bases. The germline V gene encodes CDR1 SGHTA and CDR2 FQGTGA. The CDR3 covers 15 residues. CDR3 amino acids: CASSLIGGKSYEQYF. CDR3 nucleotides: TGTGCCAGCAGCCTCATTGGGGGGAAATCCTACGAGCAGTACTTC.